This T cell receptor beta chain was recorded in a study of Tregs in tolerant kidney transplant recipients. About this clone itself: Read data end 3 residues before the CDR3 end; the end is taken from the germline J gene.

Related graft donors supplied nonmyeloablative bone marrow transplants, and mixed chimerism was transient. The method was immunoSEQ multiplex PCR; TCRdb's version includes in-frame clones alone and lacks a portion of them. The sample table includes more than 10,000 clones. The CDR3 runs to 12 residues. Germline V CDR1 and CDR2: ENHRY, SYGVKD. Trimming removed 10 bases at V and 4 bases at J, with 13 bases between. The V call is TRBV10-3, the J call TRBJ1-1, with no clear D. The sequence came from a human patient who received a combined kidney and bone marrow transplant. The graft donor may account for some of the T cells. Here the sequenced sample was CD8+ T cells from blood (PBMCs), taken 24 months after the transplant. The CDR3 loop is CATTPRGTEAFF. The CDR3 bases that were read are TGTGCCACAACGCCGCGGGGCACTGAA.